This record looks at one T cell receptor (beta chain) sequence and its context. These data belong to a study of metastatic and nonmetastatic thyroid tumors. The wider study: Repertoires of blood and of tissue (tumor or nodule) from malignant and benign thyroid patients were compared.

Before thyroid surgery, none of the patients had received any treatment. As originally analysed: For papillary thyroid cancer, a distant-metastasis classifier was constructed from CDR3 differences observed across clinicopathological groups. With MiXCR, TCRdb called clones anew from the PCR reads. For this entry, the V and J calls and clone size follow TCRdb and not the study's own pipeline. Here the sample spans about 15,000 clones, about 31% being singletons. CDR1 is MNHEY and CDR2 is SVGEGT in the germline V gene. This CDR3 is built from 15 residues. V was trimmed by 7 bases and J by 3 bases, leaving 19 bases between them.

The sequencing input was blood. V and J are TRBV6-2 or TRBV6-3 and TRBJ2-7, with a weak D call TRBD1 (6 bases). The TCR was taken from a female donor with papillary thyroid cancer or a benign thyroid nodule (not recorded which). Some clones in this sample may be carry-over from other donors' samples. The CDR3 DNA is TGTGCCAGCACCCTCTTCTACGGACAGTTCTACGAGCAGTACTTC. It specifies CASTLFYGQFYEQYF.